The following is a TCR beta chain sequence with its context. Its specificity is not known. This record comes from a study of neoadjuvant anti-PD-1 for oral cavity cancer. Overall study context: Patients without progression got a fourth dose around day 43. Study-level findings and limits: Post-nivolumab, blood T cell clonality was significantly elevated in non-responders. Higher pretreatment blood Treg/Th17 ratios correlated with higher pretreatment blood and lower post-treatment tumor TCRbeta clonality.

Using immunoSEQ multiplex PCR, the repertoire was profiled, and TCRdb retains in-frame clones only, with some absent. The table includes under 85,000 clones, 70% to 85% detected once. The patients had HPV-negative, locally advanced oral cavity squamous cell carcinoma. In germline, CDR1 is SGDLS, CDR2 YYNGEE. Between the trimmed V and J ends, which lost 2 bases and 2 bases, there was a span of 11 bases. The CDR3 is made up of 14 amino acids. The sample in question was PBMCs, obtained before nivolumab (anti-PD-1) treatment. The clonotype was recovered from a person aged 35 to 85 with oral cavity squamous cell carcinoma. This rearrangement joins TRBV9 to TRBJ2-7; D unresolved. CDR3 in amino acids: CASSVTHGAYEQYF. Here the CDR3 DNA reads TGTGCCAGCAGCGTTACTCATGGGGCCTACGAGCAGTACTTC.